The following is a TCR beta chain sequence with its context. In TCRdb, the 5' RACE reads were re-called with MiXCR into one record per CDR3 protein. The sample contains under 900,000 distinct CDR3 sequences, over 15% of which appear only once. This record comes from a study of identical twins. The CDR3 length is 14 residues. V dropped 6 bases and J dropped 1; count of bases not matched to a gene: 6. In addition, the sample was reused for a study of T cells expressing NK-cell markers. According to that study: Sequencing of TCR beta repertoires drew on sorted CD3+CD56+NKG2C+, CD3+CD56+NKG2C- and CD3+CD56-NKG2C+ T cells.

V is TRBV12-3 or TRBV12-4 and J is TRBJ2-7; 7 nucleotides align to TRBD2. The sequence derives from a woman between 18 and 30 years old in good health. The material sequenced was PBMCs. The CDR3 coding sequence is TGTGCCAGCAGCCGCCGGCGGGAGTCCTACGAGCAGTACTTC. Translating it yields CASSRRRESYEQYF.